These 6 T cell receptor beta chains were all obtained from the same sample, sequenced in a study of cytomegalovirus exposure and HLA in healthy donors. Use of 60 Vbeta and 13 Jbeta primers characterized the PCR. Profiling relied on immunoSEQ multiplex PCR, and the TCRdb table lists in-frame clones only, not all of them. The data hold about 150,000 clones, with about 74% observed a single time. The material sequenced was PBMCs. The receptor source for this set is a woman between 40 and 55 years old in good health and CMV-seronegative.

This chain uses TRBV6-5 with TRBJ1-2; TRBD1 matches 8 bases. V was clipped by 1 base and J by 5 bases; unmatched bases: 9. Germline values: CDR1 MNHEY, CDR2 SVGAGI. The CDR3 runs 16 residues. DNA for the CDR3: TGTGCCAGCAGTTACTTGTCAGGGGGCCCCTCTTATGGCTACACCTTC. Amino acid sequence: CASSYLSGGPSYGYTF.

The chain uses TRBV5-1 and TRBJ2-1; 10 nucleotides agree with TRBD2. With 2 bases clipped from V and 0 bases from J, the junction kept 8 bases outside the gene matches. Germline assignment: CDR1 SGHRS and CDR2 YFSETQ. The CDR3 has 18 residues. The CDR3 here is CASSLPKREGSSYNEQFF. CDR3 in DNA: TGCGCCAGCAGCTTACCAAAGCGGGAGGGTAGCTCCTACAATGAGCAGTTCTTC.

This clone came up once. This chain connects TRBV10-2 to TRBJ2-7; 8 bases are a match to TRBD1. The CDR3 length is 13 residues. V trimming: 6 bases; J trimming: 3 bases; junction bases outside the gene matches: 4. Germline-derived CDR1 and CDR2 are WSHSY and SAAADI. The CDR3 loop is CASRGTGVYEQYF. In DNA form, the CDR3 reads TGCGCCAGCAGAGGGACAGGAGTCTACGAGCAGTACTTC.

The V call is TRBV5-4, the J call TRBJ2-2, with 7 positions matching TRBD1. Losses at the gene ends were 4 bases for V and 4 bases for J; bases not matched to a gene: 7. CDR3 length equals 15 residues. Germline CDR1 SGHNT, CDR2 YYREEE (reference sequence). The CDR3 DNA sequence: TGTGCCAGCAGCGTGGGACAGAGAGGCACCGGGGAGCTGTTTTTT. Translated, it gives CASSVGQRGTGELFF.

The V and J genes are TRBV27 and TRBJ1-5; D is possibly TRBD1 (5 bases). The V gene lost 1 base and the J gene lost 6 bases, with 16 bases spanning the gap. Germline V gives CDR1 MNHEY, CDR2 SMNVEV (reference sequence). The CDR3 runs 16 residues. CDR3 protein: CASSLWGLGGGQPQHF. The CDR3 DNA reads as TGTGCCAGCAGTTTATGGGGACTCGGGGGGGGTCAGCCCCAGCATTTT.

The CDR3 sequence: CASSGGREGWGIEAFF. CDR3 nucleotides: TGCGCCAGCAGCGGCGGAAGGGAGGGGTGGGGGATCGAAGCTTTCTTT. V is TRBV4-1 and J is TRBJ1-1; a weak D match, TRBD1 (5 bases). CDR1 MGHRA and CDR2 YSYEKL come from the germline V gene. V lost 5 bases and J lost 8, with 24 bases in between. The CDR3 has 16 amino acids.